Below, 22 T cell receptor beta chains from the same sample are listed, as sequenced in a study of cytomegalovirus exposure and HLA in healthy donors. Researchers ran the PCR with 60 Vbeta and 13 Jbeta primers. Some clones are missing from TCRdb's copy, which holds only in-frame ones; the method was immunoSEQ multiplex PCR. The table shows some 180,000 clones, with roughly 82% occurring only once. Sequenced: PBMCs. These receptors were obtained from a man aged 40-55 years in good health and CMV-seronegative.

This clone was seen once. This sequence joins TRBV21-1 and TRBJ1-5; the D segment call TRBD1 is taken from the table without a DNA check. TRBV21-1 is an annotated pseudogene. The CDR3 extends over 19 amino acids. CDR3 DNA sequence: TGTGCCAGCAGCAGACGAGGGAGAACAGGGCATCCCAGCAATCAGCCCCAGCATTTT. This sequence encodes CASSRRGRTGHPSNQPQHF.

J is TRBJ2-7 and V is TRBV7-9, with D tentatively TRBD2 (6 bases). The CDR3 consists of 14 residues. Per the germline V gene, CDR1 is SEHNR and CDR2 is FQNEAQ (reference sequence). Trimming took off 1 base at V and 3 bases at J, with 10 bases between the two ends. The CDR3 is CASSLGGGNYEQYF. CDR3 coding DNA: TGTGCCAGCAGCTTAGGTGGCGGGAACTACGAGCAGTACTTC.

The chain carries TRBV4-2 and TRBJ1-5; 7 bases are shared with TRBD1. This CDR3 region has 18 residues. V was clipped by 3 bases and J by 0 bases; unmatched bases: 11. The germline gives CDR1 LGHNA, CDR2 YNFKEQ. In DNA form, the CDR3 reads TGTGCCAGCAGCCAGTACCTCGACAGGGTCTCTAGCAATCAGCCCCAGCATTTT. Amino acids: CASSQYLDRVSSNQPQHF.

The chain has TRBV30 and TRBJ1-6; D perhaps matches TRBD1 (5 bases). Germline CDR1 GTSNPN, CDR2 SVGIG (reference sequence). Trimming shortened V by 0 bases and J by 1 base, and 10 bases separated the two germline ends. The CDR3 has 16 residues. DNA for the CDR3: TGTGCCTGGAGTGTTCGGGGGATTTCCTATAATTCACCCCTCCACTTT. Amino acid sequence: CAWSVRGISYNSPLHF.

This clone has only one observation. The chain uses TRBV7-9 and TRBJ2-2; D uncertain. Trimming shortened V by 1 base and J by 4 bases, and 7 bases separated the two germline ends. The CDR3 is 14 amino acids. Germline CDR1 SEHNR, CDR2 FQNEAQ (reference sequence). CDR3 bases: TGTGCCAGCAGCTTAGTCCAACTCACCGGGGAGCTGTTTTTT. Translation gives CASSLVQLTGELFF.

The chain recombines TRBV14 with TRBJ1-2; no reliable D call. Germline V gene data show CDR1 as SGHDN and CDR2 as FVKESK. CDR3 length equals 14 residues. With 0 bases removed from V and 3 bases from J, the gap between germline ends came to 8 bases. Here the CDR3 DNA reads TGTGCCAGCAGCCAAGAATCACAGTACTATGGCTACACCTTC. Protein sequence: CASSQESQYYGYTF.

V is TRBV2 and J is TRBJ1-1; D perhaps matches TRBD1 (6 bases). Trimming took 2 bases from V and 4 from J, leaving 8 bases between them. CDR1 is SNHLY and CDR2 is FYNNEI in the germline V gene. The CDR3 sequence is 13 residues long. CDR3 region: CASSEQGSTEAFF. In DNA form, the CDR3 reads TGTGCCAGCAGTGAACAGGGGAGCACTGAAGCTTTCTTT. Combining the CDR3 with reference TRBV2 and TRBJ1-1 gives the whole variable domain EPEVTQTPSHQVTQMGQEVILRCVPISNHLYFYWYRQILGQKVEFLVSFYNNEISEKSEIFDDQFSVERPDGSNFTLKIRSTKLEDSAMYFCASSEQGSTEAFFGQGTRLTVV.

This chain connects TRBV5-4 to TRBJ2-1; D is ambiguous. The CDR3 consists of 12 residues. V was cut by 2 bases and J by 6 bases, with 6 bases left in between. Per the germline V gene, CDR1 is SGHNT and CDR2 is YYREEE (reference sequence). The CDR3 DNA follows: TGTGCCAGCAGCTTCCCCGGCAATGAGCAGTTCTTC. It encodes CASSFPGNEQFF.

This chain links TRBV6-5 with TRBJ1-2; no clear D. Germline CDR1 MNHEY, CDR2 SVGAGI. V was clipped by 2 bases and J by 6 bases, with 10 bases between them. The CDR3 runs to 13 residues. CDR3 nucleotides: TGTGCCAGCAGTTACGGTGCAGGCAATGGCTACACCTTC. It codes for CASSYGAGNGYTF.

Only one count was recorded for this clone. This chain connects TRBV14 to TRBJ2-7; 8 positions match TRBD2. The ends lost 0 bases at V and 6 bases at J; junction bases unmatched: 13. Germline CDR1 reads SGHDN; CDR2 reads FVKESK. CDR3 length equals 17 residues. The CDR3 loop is CASSQDLSGGGSREQYF. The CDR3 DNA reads TGTGCCAGCAGCCAAGATTTGTCGGGAGGGGGTTCTCGCGAGCAGTACTTC.

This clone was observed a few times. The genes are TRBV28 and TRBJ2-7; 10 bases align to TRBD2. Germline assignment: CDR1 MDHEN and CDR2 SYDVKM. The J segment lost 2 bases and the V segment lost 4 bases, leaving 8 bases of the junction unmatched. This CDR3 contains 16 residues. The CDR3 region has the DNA TGTGCCAGCAGTTCCTCTGGGACTAGCGCTGCCTACGAGCAGTACTTC. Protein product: CASSSSGTSAAYEQYF.

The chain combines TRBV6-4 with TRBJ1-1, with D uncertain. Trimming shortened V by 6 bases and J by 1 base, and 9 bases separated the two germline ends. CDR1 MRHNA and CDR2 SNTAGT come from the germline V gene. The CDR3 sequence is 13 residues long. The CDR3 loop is CASRAEENTEAFF. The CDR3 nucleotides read TGTGCCAGCAGAGCGGAGGAGAACACTGAAGCTTTCTTT.

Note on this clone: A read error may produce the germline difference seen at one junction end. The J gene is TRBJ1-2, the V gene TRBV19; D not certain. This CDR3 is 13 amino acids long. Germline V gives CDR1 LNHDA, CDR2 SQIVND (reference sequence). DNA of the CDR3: TGTGCCGGTAGTATCCCCGGCGGCTATGGCTACACCTTC. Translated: CAGSIPGGYGYTF.

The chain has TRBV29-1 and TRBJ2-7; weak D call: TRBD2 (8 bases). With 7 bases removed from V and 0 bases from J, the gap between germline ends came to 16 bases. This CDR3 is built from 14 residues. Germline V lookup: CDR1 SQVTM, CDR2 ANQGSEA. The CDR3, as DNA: TGCAGCGGGGGTAGCGGGGACAGCTCCTACGAGCAGTACTTC. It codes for CSGGSGDSSYEQYF.

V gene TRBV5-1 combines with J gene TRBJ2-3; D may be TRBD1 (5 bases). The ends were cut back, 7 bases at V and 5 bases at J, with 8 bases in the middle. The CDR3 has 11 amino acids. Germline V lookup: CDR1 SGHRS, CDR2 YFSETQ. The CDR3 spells CASGAVDTQYF. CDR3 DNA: TGCGCCAGCGGGGCCGTAGATACGCAGTATTTT.

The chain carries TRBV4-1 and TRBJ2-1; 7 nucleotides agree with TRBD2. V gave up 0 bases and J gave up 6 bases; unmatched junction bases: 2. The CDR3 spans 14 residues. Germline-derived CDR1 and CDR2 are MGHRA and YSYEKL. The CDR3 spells CASSQETSINEQFF. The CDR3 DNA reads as TGCGCCAGCAGCCAAGAGACTAGCATCAATGAGCAGTTCTTC.

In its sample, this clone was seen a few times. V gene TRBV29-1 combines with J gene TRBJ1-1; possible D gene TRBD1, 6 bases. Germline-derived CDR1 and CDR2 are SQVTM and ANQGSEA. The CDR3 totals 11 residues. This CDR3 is CYAMAQGPAFF. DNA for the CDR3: TGCTACGCTATGGCACAGGGTCCAGCTTTCTTT.

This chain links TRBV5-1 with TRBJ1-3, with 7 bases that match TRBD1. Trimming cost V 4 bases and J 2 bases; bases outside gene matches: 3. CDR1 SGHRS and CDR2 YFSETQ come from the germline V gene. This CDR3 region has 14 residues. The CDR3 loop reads CASSKQGTGNTIYF. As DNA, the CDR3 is TGCGCCAGCAGCAAACAGGGGACTGGAAACACCATATATTTT. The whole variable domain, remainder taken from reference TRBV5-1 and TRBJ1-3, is KAGVTQTPRYLIKTRGQQVTLSCSPISGHRSVSWYQQTPGQGLQFLFEYFSETQRNKGNFPGRFSGRQFSNSRSEMNVSTLELGDSALYLCASSKQGTGNTIYFGEGSWLTVV.

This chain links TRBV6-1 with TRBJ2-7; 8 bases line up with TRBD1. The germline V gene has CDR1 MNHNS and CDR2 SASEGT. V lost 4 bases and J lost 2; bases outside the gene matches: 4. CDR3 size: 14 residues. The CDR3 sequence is CASSGDRGAYEQYF. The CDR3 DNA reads TGTGCCAGCAGTGGAGACAGGGGTGCCTACGAGCAGTACTTC.

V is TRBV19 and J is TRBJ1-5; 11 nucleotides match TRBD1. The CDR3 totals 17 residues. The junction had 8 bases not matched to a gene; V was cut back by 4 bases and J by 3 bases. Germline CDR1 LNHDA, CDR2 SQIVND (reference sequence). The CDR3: CASSNPDRGPNNQPQHF. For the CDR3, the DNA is TGTGCCAGTAGTAACCCGGACAGGGGGCCTAACAATCAGCCCCAGCATTTT.

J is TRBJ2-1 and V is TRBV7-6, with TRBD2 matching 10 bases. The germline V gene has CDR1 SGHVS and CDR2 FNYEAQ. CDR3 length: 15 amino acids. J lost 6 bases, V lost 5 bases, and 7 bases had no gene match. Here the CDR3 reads CASSRSGGAANEQFF. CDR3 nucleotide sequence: TGTGCCAGCAGCCGAAGCGGGGGGGCAGCCAATGAGCAGTTCTTC.

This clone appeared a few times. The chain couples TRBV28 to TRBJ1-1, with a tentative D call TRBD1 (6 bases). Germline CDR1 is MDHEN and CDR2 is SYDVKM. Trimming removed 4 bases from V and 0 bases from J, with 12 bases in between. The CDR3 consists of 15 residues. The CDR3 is CASSSQGAMNTEAFF. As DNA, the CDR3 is TGTGCCAGCAGTTCACAGGGAGCCATGAACACTGAAGCTTTCTTT.